The 7 T cell receptor beta chains below all came from one sample that was sequenced in a study of control samples from healthy donors and cancer patients. Here immunoSEQ multiplex PCR was the method, and the copy in TCRdb shows in-frame clones only, minus some. The repertoire has about 95,000 clones, less than 90% of them found once; the top ten carry about an eighth. The material sequenced was blood. The receptors were sampled from a woman in her sixties or seventies in good health.

This chain links TRBV6-1 with TRBJ1-6; tentatively, D is TRBD1 (5 bases). CDR3 length equals 14 residues. Trimming shortened V by 3 bases and J by 6 bases, and 9 bases separated the two germline ends. CDR1 MNHNS and CDR2 SASEGT come from the germline V gene. The CDR3 loop reads CASSDEGSNSPLHF. CDR3 DNA sequence: TGTGCCAGCAGTGATGAGGGGTCTAATTCACCCCTCCACTTT.

In the case of this clone: The same CDR3 is also encoded by other DNA sequences in this sample. The chain links TRBV13 to TRBJ1-3, with 7 positions matching TRBD1. CDR3 length equals 14 residues. J gave up 3 bases and V 5 bases, and 4 bases lay outside the gene matches. Germline assignment: CDR1 PRHDT and CDR2 FYEKMQ (reference sequence). The CDR3 bases are TGTGCCAGCAGCAGCCGGGACAGTGGAAACACCATATATTTT. The encoded protein is CASSSRDSGNTIYF.

The chain is built from TRBV3-1 (or the pseudogene TRBV3-2) and TRBJ2-5; D not certain. This CDR3 contains 13 residues. Germline assignment: CDR1 LGHDT and CDR2 YNNKEL (reference sequence). The germline V and J ends were trimmed by 3 bases and 10 bases, with 15 bases remaining between them. As DNA, the CDR3 is TGTGCCAGCAGCCAGGGCCTAGTAGTGAGCCAGTACTTC. Protein product: CASSQGLVVSQYF.

The V and J genes are TRBV10-3 and TRBJ2-1, with 10 bases lining up with TRBD2. CDR1 ENHRY and CDR2 SYGVKD come from the germline V gene. The CDR3 totals 16 residues. The trim removed 3 bases at V and 10 bases at J, leaving 12 bases unmatched. CDR3 residues: CAISDRAGGQSGEQFF. In DNA, the CDR3 is TGTGCCATCAGTGACAGAGCGGGAGGGCAGTCGGGGGAGCAGTTCTTC.

The DNA of the CDR3 is TGTGCCAGCAGCTTGAGCCGGACGGTGAACACTGAAGCTTTCTTT. Protein product: CASSLSRTVNTEAFF. V is TRBV7-2 and J is TRBJ1-1; D is undetermined. CDR3 length: 15 amino acids. V gave up 3 bases and J gave up 0 bases, with 11 bases separating them. CDR1 and CDR2 from the germline V gene are SGHTA and FQGNSA.

The chain employs TRBV11-2 and TRBJ1-6; 8 bases agree with TRBD1. The J segment lost 5 bases and the V segment lost 5 bases, leaving 2 bases of the junction unmatched. The CDR3 spans 14 residues. The germline V gene encodes CDR1 SGHAT and CDR2 FQNNGV. This chain's CDR3 is CASSQTGDNSPLHF. CDR3 coding DNA: TGTGCCAGCAGCCAGACAGGGGATAATTCACCCCTCCACTTT.

The chain joins TRBV5-1 to TRBJ1-1; D perhaps matches TRBD1 (6 bases). This CDR3 has 14 residues. Trimming removed 4 bases at V and 1 base at J, with 11 bases between. Per germline, CDR1 SGHRS and CDR2 YFSETQ. The CDR3 protein is CASSGQTKNTEAFF. Here the CDR3 DNA reads TGCGCCAGCAGCGGACAGACGAAGAACACTGAAGCTTTCTTT.